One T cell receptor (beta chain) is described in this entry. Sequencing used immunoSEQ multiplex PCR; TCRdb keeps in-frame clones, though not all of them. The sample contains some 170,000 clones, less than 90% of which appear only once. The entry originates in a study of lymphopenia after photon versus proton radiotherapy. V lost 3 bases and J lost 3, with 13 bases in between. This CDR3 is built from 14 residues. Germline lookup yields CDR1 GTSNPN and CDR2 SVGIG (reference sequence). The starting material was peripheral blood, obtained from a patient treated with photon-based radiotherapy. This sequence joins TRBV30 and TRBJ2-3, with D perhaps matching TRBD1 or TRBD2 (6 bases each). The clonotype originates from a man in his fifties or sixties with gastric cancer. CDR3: CAWRSRGRTDTQYF. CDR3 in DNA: TGTGCCTGGAGATCCCGGGGGCGGACAGATACGCAGTATTTT.